The entry below describes one TCR beta chain. Its specificity is not known. The CDR3 consists of 16 residues. Trimming removed 8 bases from V and 0 bases from J, with 17 bases in between. Germline CDR1 and CDR2: MNHEY and SMNVEV (reference sequence). Template switching added a universal primer site, and cDNA bore unique molecular identifiers. TCRdb itself ran the 5' RACE reads through MiXCR, one entry per CDR3 protein. The repertoire includes 570,000 or so distinct CDR3 sequences, just under 10% of them detected once, and 3% sits in the top ten. The source of the sample is a study of identical twins. Study-wide points: Part of the zero-insertion signal could reflect confounding by invariant MAIT and iNKT cells. The conclusions drew on cross-sectional statistical analysis instead of tracking the same donors. Reduced insertions were recorded for abundant cord blood beta clonotypes, with no such pattern in memory repertoires.

The data also belong to a second study, concerning yellow fever vaccine responses in identical twins.

The gene calls are TRBV27 and TRBJ2-1, with a possible D match to TRBD2 (6 bases). Sequencing was done on a sample of PBMCs. This TCR was recovered from a woman aged 18 to 35 in good health. CDR3: CASRPGAWGSYNEQFF. CDR3 bases: TGTGCCAGCCGACCGGGAGCATGGGGCTCCTACAATGAGCAGTTCTTC.